The sequence of this T cell receptor (beta chain) was determined in a study of tumor-infiltrating lymphocytes in primary liver carcinoma. Background on the study: Recorded tumor stage was T1-T3 N0M0, with diameters of about 4 to 10 cm.

Study-wide results and caveats: Pairs of tumor regions overlapped more than tumor-adjacent and tumor-blood pairs did.

A constant-region primer primed TCR beta cDNA synthesis from about 530 ng of total RNA. Investigators got TCR beta libraries out of three nested multiplex PCR rounds, done with slightly modified ARM-PCR. Rounds one and two of PCR, each of 10 to 11 cycles, were primed with TRBV1-TRBV30 forward primers and a C-beta reverse primer. Each CDR3 protein gets one entry after TCRdb re-called the multiplex PCR reads with MiXCR. The data hold about 200,000 distinct CDR3 sequences, with around three fifths observed a single time. Alongside blood RNA obtained from unsorted whole blood, germline DNA was also extracted. The authors collected about 4 milliliters of peripheral blood before surgery. This CDR3 has 15 residues. Trimming removed 0 bases from V and 0 bases from J, with 10 bases in between. CDR1 and CDR2 (germline): DFQATT, SNEGSKA (reference sequence). Details on this clonotype: Its antigen remains unidentified.

The sequence came from a woman aged 55-75 years with primary liver carcinoma and hepatitis B virus infection. The source material was peripheral blood. This chain connects TRBV20-1 to TRBJ2-3, with D perhaps matching TRBD1 (5 bases). CDR3 protein: CSARDLQGSTDTQYF. DNA of the CDR3: TGCAGTGCTAGAGATCTTCAGGGTAGCACAGATACGCAGTATTTT.